This TCR beta chain stems from a study of blood T cell repertoires in COVID-19. Study members were between roughly 18 and 89 years old and lived in approximately 25 US regions. Cohorts were determined from participant-reported clinical history. Clones were read by immunoSEQ multiplex PCR, and TCRdb kept only the in-frame ones, dropping some. Here the sample spans about 320,000 clones, roughly nine tenths being singletons. CDR3 size: 16 residues. Germline loops: CDR1 MNHEY, CDR2 SMNVEV (reference sequence). V was pared by 7 bases and J by 1 base, with 13 bases of the junction left unmatched. The sequence was collected from a woman younger than 45 who had been exposed to COVID-19. Sequencing input: PBMCs or T cells enriched from blood (not recorded which). The rearrangement joins TRBV27 to TRBJ2-7; TRBD2 matches 7 bases. This CDR3 reads CASTPLRSGVSYEQYF. CDR3 DNA: TGTGCCAGCACCCCCCTAAGGAGCGGGGTATCCTACGAGCAGTACTTC.